A single sample gave rise to the 9 T cell receptor beta chains below, sequenced in a study of T-cell memory formation after mild COVID-19. MiXCR, run by TCRdb on the 5' RACE reads, gives a single entry per CDR3 protein. The sample gives some 300,000 distinct CDR3 sequences, more than 20% of which show up once; roughly 21% is in the top ten. Sequenced material: PBMCs or a T cell subset sorted from them (not recorded which). These receptors all stem from a man in his late teens or twenties who had mild COVID-19 (a few samples of this study predate the infection). Cell type and time point are not known.

The V call is TRBV7-9, the J call TRBJ1-5; D might be TRBD1 (5 bases). The V and J ends lost 2 bases and 0 bases respectively, with 14 bases between them. The germline V gene has CDR1 SEHNR and CDR2 FQNEAQ (reference sequence). This CDR3 is built from 17 residues. For the CDR3, the DNA is TGTGCCAGCAGCTTAACCCAGGGCCCTTATAGCAATCAGCCCCAGCATTTT. It encodes CASSLTQGPYSNQPQHF.

The gene calls are TRBV28 and TRBJ2-7; D unresolved. CDR1 MDHEN and CDR2 SYDVKM come from the germline V gene. This CDR3 comprises 14 residues. Trimming pared 4 bases from V and 7 bases from J, leaving 17 bases between. CDR3 sequence (DNA): TGTGCCAGCAGTTCATCGGACCGACTCTGGGAGCAGTACTTC. As protein: CASSSSDRLWEQYF.

This clonotype occurred a few times. The V call is TRBV15, the J call TRBJ2-5, with D possibly being TRBD1 (5 bases). Trimming left V 5 bases short and J 0 bases short, with 16 bases between. Per the germline V gene, CDR1 is LNHNV and CDR2 is YYDKDF (reference sequence). This CDR3 is built from 16 residues. CDR3 in DNA: TGTGCCACCAGCGCCAGAGACAGAAACTACCAAGAGACCCAGTACTTC. The encoded protein is CATSARDRNYQETQYF.

This clonotype has only a few counts. CDR3 in amino acids: CASSLSGDADRTQYF. In DNA, the CDR3 is TGTGCCAGCAGCTTAAGTGGGGACGCGGACCGTACGCAGTATTTT. The gene calls are TRBV7-3 and TRBJ2-3; D may correspond to TRBD1 or TRBD2 (5 bases each). The V end was cut by 1 base, the J end by 8 bases, with 16 bases between. CDR1 is SGHTA and CDR2 is FQGTGA in the germline V gene. The CDR3 is 15 residues long.

The gene calls are TRBV9 and TRBJ2-2; no definite D call. The ends were cut back, 4 bases at V and 4 bases at J, with 8 bases in the middle. CDR3 length: 13 residues. The V gene's germline CDR1 is SGDLS and CDR2 YYNGEE. This chain's CDR3 is CASSQRTTGELFF. DNA for the CDR3: TGTGCCAGCAGCCAAAGGACCACCGGGGAGCTGTTTTTT.

Comments on this clonotype: A read error may produce the germline difference seen at one junction end. The chain employs TRBV12-3 or TRBV12-4 and TRBJ2-3; D perhaps matches TRBD1 (5 bases). The CDR3 spans 13 residues. The CDR3 DNA follows: TGTGCCAGCAGTCTGCAGGGTATAGATACTCAGTATTTT. This codes for CASSLQGIDTQYF.

This clonotype turned up a few times. V gene TRBV29-1 combines with J gene TRBJ2-1, with TRBD2 as a possible D gene (5 bases). The V gene lost 1 base and the J gene lost 1 base, with 8 bases spanning the gap. Per germline, CDR1 SQVTM and CDR2 ANQGSEA. CDR3 length equals 14 residues. The CDR3 protein is CSVEGPGSYNEQFF. In DNA form, the CDR3 reads TGCAGCGTTGAAGGCCCGGGGTCCTACAATGAGCAGTTCTTC.

This clonotype was seen a handful of times. Here the CDR3 DNA reads TGCGCCAGCAGCGTACTCGGGACCGCTGGAAACACCATATATTTT. Amino acid sequence: CASSVLGTAGNTIYF. The V call is TRBV5-1, the J call TRBJ1-3; D might be TRBD1 (5 bases). The CDR3 loop spans 15 amino acids. V was trimmed by 4 bases and J by 2 bases, leaving 13 bases between them. CDR1 is SGHRS and CDR2 is YFSETQ in the germline V gene.

This rearrangement joins TRBV4-3 to TRBJ2-5, with D unclear. The V gene lost 1 base and the J gene lost 4 bases, with 10 bases spanning the gap. The germline CDR1 and CDR2 sequences are LGHNA and YSLEER. CDR3 length equals 14 residues. The CDR3 sequence: CASSQGPVRETQYF. The CDR3 DNA reads as TGCGCCAGCAGCCAAGGCCCCGTCCGAGAGACCCAGTACTTC.